This entry concerns a single T cell receptor (beta chain). Its antigen remains unknown. Only in-frame clones appear in the TCRdb table, and some are missing; sequencing was by immunoSEQ multiplex PCR. The table records approximately 2,000,000 clones, less than 95% of them present only once. This sample is drawn from a study of shared clonotypes between healthy human individuals. Whole-study context: CD4 naive and memory got three plates each, CD8 naive two, CD8 memory one. Study outcomes and limitations: Clonotypes not shared had lower generation probabilities than those common to all four donors.

The V gene's germline CDR1 is SGHVS and CDR2 FQNEAQ. With V trimmed by 4 bases and J by 4 bases, 10 bases remained unmatched. The CDR3 has 18 residues. Donors had no recently reported acute infections or vaccinations and were HIV-negative. The chain employs TRBV7-8 and TRBJ2-3; 14 bases line up with TRBD2. This receptor was identified in a young man in good health. Some clones in this sample may be carry-over from other donors' samples. Sample: naive CD4+ T cells from PBMCs. Specified subset: CD45RA+ positively selected. The CDR3 here is CASSSLGLAGDVADTQYF. The DNA for the CDR3 is TGTGCCAGCAGCTCCTTGGGACTAGCGGGAGATGTGGCAGATACGCAGTATTTT.